This T cell receptor (beta chain) was recorded in a study of T-cell reconstitution after alpha-beta-depleted transplantation in children. In this sample, this clonotype turned up many times. Its matching antigen is unknown. Using unique molecular identifiers, the investigators prepared the TCRbeta library. In TCRdb, the PCR reads were re-called with MiXCR into one record per CDR3 protein. The table lists a few hundred thousand distinct CDR3 sequences, 10% to 15% of them singletons. The CDR3 is made up of 15 amino acids. Per germline, CDR1 SGHTA and CDR2 FQGTGA. Trimming at V came to 5 bases and at J to 3 bases, leaving 6 bases not matched to a gene. Study conclusions and caveats: Elevated TCRbeta diversity at day 60 was traced, in some patients, to surviving recipient T cells and thymic progenitors.

Here the sequenced sample was PBMCs, mostly from graft donor cells, taken 360 days after TCRalphabeta/CD19-depleted stem cell transplant. The V gene is TRBV7-3, the J gene TRBJ2-5; TRBD2 matches 10 bases. The sequence was collected from a male patient between 10 and 17 years old who had a stem cell transplant for acute myeloid leukemia, so the T cells may come from the graft donor. The CDR3 DNA reads as TGTGCCAGCAGCCCACGTGGACTAGCGGAAGAGACCCAGTACTTC. Its translation: CASSPRGLAEETQYF.